This T cell receptor beta chain was sequenced for a study of T cell repertoires in cytomegalovirus infection. Study details: CMV infection and matching HLA type were both indicated by public TCR beta signatures. Study-wide points: Ex vivo responses were dominated by HLA-C-restricted CMV-specific TCR beta clonotypes.

With respect to this clonotype: Its antigen remains unidentified.

CDR3 length: 14 residues. Looked up from germline, CDR1 is MNHEY and CDR2 is SMNVEV (reference sequence). Trimming removed 5 bases from V and 7 bases from J; junction bases left unmatched: 7. TCRdb re-analysed the reads in MiXCR, keeping a single row per CDR3 protein. The table records around 800,000 distinct CDR3 sequences, about 33% of them present only once. The receptor comes from a human donor in good health (CMV status not recorded). Some clones in this sample may be carry-over from other donors' samples. V and J are TRBV27 and TRBJ2-1, with TRBD2 matching 8 bases. The material was cultured CD8+ T cells from PBMCs, obtained from culture after CMV antigen stimulation. The DNA for the CDR3 is TGTGCCAGCAGTCTCGGGGGGGCCTTAAATGAGCAGTTCTTC. This translates into CASSLGGALNEQFF.